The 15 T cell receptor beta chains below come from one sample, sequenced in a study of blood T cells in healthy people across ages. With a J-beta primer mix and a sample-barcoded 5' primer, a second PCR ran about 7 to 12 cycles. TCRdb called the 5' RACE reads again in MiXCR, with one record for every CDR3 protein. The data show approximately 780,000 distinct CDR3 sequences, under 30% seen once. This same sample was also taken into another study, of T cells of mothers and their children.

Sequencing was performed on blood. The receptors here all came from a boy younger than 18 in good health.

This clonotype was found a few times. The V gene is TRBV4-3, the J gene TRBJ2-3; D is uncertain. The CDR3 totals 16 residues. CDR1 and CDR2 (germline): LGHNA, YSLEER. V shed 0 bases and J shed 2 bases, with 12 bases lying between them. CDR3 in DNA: TGCGCCAGCAGCCAAGATCCAGGAGCAATCACAGATACGCAGTATTTT. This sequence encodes CASSQDPGAITDTQYF.

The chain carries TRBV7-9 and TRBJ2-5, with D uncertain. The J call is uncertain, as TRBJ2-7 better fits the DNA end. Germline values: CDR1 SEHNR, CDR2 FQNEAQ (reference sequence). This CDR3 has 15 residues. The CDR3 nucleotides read TGTGCCAGCAGCCGCCCGGCAGGATACTCCTACGAGCAGTACTTC. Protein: CASSRPAGYSYEQYF.

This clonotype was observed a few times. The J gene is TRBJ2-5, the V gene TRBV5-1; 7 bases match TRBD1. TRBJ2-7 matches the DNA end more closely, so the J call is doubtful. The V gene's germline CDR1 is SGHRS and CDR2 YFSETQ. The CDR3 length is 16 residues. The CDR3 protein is CASSLGPGQQTFEQYF. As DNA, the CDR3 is TGCGCCAGCAGCCTGGGACCGGGACAGCAGACCTTCGAGCAGTACTTC.

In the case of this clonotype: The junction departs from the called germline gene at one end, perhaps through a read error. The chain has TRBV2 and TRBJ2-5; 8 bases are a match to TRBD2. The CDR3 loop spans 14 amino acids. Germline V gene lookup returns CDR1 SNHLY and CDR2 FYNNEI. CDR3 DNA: TGTGCCAGCAGGAGACTAGCGATCCAAGAGACCCAGTGCTTC. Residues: CASRRLAIQETQCF.

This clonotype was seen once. The CDR3 reads CASSLARMGAGGPYEQYF. The CDR3 coding sequence is TGTGCCAGCAGTTTAGCGCGAATGGGAGCGGGGGGTCCGTACGAGCAGTACTTC. This chain joins TRBV12-3 or TRBV12-4 and TRBJ2-5, with 9 bases matching TRBD2. The J call may be wrong; the DNA end is better matched by TRBJ2-7. The CDR3 consists of 18 residues.

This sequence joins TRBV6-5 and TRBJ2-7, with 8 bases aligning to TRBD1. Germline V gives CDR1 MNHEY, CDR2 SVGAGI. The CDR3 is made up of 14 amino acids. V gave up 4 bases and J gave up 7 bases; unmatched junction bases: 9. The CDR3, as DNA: TGTGCCAGCAGTTGGGGACAGGCTGCTAGTGAGCAGTACTTC. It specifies CASSWGQAASEQYF.

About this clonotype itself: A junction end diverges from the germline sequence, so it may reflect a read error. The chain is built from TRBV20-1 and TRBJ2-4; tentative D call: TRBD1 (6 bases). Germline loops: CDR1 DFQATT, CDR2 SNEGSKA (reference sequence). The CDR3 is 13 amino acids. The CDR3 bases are TGTAGTGCTGCCAGGACAGTCCGGGACATTCAGTACTTC. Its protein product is CSAARTVRDIQYF.

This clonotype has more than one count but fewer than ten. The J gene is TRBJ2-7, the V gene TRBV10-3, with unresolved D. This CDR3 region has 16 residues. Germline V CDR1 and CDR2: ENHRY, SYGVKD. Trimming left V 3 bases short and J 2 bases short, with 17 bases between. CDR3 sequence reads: CAISDPRADDPYEQYF. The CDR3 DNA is TGTGCCATCAGTGACCCCCGGGCAGACGACCCCTACGAGCAGTACTTC.

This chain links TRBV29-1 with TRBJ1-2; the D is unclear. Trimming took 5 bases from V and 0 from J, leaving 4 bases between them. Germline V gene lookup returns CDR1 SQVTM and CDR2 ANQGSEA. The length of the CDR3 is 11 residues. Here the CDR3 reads CSVKANYGYTF. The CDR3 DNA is TGCAGCGTTAAGGCTAACTATGGCTACACCTTC.

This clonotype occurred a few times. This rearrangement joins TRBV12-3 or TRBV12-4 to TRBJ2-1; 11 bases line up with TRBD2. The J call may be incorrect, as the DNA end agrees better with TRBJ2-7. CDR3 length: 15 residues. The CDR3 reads CASTRGLAGAYEQYF. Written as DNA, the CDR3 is TGTGCCAGCACCCGAGGACTAGCGGGTGCCTACGAGCAGTACTTC.

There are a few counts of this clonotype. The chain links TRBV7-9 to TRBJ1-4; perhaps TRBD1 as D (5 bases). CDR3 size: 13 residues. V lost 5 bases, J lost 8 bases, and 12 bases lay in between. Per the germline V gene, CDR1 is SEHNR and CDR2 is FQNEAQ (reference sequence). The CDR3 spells CASSRWGEEKLFF. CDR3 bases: TGTGCCAGCAGCCGGTGGGGGGAAGAAAAACTGTTTTTT.

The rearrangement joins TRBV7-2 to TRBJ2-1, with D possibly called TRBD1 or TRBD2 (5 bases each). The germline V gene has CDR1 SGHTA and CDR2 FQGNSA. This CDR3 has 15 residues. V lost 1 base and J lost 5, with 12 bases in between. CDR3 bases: TGTGCCAGCAGCTTAGGGGGGTCCCCTCACAATGAGCAGTTCTTC. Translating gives CASSLGGSPHNEQFF. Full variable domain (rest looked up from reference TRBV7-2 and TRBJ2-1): GAGVSQSPSNKVTEKGKDVELRCDPISGHTALYWYRQSLGQGLEFLIYFQGNSAPDKSGLPSDRFSAERTGGSVSTLTIQRTQQEDSAVYLCASSLGGSPHNEQFFGPGTRLTVL.

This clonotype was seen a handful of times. The DNA of the CDR3 is TGCAGTGCTAGAGGAGGACAGGGGCTTTCCTATAATTCACCCCTCCACTTT. Translation: CSARGGQGLSYNSPLHF. The chain is built from TRBV20-1 and TRBJ1-6; 9 nucleotides line up with TRBD1. The CDR3 extends over 17 amino acids. V trimming: 1 base; J trimming: 1 base; junction bases outside the gene matches: 5. Germline assignment: CDR1 DFQATT and CDR2 SNEGSKA (reference sequence).

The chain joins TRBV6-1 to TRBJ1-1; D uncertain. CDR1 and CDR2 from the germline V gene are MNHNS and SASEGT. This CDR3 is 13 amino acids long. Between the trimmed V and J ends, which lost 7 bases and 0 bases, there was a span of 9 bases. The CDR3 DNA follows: TGTGCCAGCACCAGCCCCATGAACACTGAAGCTTTCTTT. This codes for CASTSPMNTEAFF.

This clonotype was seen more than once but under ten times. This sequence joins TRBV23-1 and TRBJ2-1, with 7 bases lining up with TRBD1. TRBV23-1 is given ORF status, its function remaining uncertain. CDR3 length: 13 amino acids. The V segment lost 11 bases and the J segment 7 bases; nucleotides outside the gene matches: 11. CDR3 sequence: CAGQGDQGNEQFF. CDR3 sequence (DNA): TGCGCCGGGCAGGGGGACCAGGGGAATGAGCAGTTCTTC.